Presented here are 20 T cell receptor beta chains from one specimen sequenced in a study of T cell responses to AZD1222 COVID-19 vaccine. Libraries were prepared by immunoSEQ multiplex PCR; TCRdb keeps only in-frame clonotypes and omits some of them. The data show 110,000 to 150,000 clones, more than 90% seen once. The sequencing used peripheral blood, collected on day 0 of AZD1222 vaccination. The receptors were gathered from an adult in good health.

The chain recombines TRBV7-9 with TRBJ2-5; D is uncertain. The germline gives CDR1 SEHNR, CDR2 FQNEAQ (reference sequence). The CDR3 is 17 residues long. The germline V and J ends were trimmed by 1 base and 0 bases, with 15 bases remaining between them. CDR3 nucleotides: TGTGCCAGCAGCTTAGATTTCAGGACGGAGTACCAAGAGACCCAGTACTTC. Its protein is CASSLDFRTEYQETQYF.

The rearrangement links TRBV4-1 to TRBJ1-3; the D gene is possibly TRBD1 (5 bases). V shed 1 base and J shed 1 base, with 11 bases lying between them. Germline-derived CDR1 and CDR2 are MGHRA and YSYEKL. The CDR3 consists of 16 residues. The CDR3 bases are TGCGCCAGCAGCCAAGTGATGGGACCGTCTGGAAACACCATATATTTT. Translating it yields CASSQVMGPSGNTIYF.

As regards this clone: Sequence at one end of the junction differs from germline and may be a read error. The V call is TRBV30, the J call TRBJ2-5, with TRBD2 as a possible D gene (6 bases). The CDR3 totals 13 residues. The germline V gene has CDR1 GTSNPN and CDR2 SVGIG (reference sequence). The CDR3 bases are TGTGCCTACTCCGGGACTTACGAAGAGGCCCAGTACTTC. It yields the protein CAYSGTYEEAQYF.

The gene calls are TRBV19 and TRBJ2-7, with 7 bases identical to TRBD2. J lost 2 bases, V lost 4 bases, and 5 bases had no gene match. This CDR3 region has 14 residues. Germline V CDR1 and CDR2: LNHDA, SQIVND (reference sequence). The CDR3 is CASSSGSRTYEQYF. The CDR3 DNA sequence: TGTGCCAGTAGTAGCGGGAGTCGAACCTACGAGCAGTACTTC.

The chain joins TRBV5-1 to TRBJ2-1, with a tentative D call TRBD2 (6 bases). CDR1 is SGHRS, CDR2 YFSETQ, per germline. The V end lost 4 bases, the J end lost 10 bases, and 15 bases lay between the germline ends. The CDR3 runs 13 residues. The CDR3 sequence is CASSTQIGGEQFF. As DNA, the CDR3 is TGCGCCAGCAGCACCCAGATTGGGGGGGAGCAGTTCTTC.

The CDR3 sequence: CSAGTSGTYNEQFF. As DNA, the CDR3 is TGCAGCGCCGGGACTAGCGGGACATACAATGAGCAGTTCTTC. This chain joins TRBV29-1 and TRBJ2-1; TRBD2 matches 13 bases. Germline CDR1 reads SQVTM; CDR2 reads ANQGSEA. Germline trimming cut 7 bases from V and 4 bases from J; bases unmatched to any gene: 4. The CDR3 runs to 14 residues.

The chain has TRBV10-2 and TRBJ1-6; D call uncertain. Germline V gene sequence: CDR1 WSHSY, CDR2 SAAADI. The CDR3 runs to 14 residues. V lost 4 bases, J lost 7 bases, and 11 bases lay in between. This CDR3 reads CASSATTRNSPLHF. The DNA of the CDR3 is TGCGCCAGCAGTGCTACAACGCGGAATTCACCCCTCCACTTT.

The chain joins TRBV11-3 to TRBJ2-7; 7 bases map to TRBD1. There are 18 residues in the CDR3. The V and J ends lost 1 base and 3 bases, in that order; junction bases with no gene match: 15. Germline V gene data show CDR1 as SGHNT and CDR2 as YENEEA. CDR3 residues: CASSLGGPNRGDYYEQYF. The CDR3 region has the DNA TGTGCCAGCAGCTTAGGGGGCCCCAACAGGGGAGACTACTACGAGCAGTACTTC.

The CDR3, as DNA: TGCGCCAGCAGCTTGGAGGGCCGCACAGGGGAAGCTTTCTTT. Its protein is CASSLEGRTGEAFF. The chain combines TRBV5-1 with TRBJ1-1; weak D call: TRBD1 (6 bases). The CDR3 runs to 14 residues. CDR1 is SGHRS and CDR2 is YFSETQ in the germline V gene. Trimming left V 0 bases short and J 8 bases short, with 14 bases between.

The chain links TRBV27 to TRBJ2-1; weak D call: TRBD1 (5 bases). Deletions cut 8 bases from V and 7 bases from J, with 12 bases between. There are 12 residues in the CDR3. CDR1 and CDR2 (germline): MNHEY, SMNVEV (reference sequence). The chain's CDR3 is CASGTSGNEQFF. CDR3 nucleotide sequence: TGTGCCAGCGGAACCTCAGGGAATGAGCAGTTCTTC.

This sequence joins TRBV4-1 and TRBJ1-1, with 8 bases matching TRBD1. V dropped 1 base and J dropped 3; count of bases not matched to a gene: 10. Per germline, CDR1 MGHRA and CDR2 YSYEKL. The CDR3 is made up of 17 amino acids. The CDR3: CASSQVNRGEGDTEAFF. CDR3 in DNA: TGCGCCAGCAGCCAAGTTAACAGGGGGGAAGGTGACACTGAAGCTTTCTTT.

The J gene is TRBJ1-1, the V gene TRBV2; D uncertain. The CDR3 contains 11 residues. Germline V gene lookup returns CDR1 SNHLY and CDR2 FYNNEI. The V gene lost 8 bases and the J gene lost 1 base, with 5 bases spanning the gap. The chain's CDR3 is CASGRNTEAFF. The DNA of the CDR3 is TGTGCCAGCGGGAGGAACACTGAAGCTTTCTTT.

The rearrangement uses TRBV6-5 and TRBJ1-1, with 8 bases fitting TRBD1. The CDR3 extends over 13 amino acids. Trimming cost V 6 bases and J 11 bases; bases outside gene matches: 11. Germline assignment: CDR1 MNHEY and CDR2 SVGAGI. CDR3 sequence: CASSTDRDSTAFF. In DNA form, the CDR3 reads TGTGCCAGCAGCACGGACAGGGACTCGACGGCTTTCTTT.

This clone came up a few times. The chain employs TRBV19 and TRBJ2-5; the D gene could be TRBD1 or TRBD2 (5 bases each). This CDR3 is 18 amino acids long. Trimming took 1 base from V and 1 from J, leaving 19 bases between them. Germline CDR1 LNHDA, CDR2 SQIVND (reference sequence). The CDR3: CASSIGFRGRTTQETQYF. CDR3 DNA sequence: TGTGCCAGTAGTATAGGGTTTAGGGGACGAACCACCCAAGAGACCCAGTACTTC.

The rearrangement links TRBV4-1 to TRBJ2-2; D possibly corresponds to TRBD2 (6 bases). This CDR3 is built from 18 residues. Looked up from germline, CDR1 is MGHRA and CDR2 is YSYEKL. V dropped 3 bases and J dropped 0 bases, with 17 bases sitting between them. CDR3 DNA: TGCGCCAGCAGCCATGCCCCCGGGGGATTCCCGAACACCGGGGAGCTGTTTTTT. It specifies CASSHAPGGFPNTGELFF.

The CDR3 sequence: CASSLSGSNEQFF. CDR3 sequence (DNA): TGTGCCAGCAGTTTATCCGGATCCAATGAGCAGTTCTTC. The rearrangement uses TRBV27 and TRBJ2-1, with D uncertain. The CDR3 runs 13 residues. The V end was cut by 0 bases, the J end by 6 bases, with 6 bases between. The germline V gene encodes CDR1 MNHEY and CDR2 SMNVEV (reference sequence).

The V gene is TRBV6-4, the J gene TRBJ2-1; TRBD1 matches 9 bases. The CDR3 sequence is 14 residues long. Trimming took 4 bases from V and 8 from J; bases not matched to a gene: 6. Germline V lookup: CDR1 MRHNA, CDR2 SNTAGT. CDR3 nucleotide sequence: TGTGCCAGCAGTGCCGGACAGGGGCCCCATGAGCAGTTCTTC. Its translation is CASSAGQGPHEQFF.

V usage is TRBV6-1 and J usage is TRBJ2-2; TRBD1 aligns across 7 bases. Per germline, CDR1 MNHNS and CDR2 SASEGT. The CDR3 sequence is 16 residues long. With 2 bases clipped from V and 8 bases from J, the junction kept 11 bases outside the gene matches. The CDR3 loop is CASSEKQTGPSGELFF. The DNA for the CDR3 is TGTGCCAGCAGTGAAAAACAGACAGGGCCCTCAGGGGAGCTGTTTTTT.

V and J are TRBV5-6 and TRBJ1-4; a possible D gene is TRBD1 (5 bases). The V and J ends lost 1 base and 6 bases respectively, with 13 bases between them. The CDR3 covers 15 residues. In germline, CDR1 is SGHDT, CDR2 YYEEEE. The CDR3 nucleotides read TGTGCCAGCAGCTTGATCAGGGAGGGTTATGAAAAACTGTTTTTT. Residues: CASSLIREGYEKLFF.

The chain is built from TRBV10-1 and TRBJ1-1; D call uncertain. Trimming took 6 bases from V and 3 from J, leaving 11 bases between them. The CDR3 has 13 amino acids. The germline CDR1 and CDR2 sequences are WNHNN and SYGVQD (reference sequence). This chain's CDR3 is CASRAEADTEAFF. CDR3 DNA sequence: TGCGCCAGCAGGGCTGAAGCGGACACTGAAGCTTTCTTT.